This T cell receptor beta chain was captured in a study of shared clonotypes between healthy human individuals (dated by TCRdb to the early 2020s). General notes on the study: The cohort comprised two women and a few men aged 18 to 49 years. For each donor, CD4 naive and CD4 memory were each run on three plates, CD8 naive on two plates, and CD8 memory on one plate. To estimate repertoire size and how much clonotypes are shared between individuals, the study performed deep sequencing of blood TCR repertoires from about five healthy adults. To increase sequencing depth and limit assay-specific biases, different laboratories used diverse techniques to prepare libraries and sequence TCR repertoires. Leukapheresis yielded between about 0.9 and 10 billion PBMCs per donor.

Summary of the overall study and its limitations: Sampling was limited to blood, and TCR repertoires in tissue likely differ from TCR repertoires in blood. About 5% of naive CD4, 3.5% of naive CD8, 2% to 2.5% of memory CD4, and more than 0.35% of memory CD8 clonotypes were shared across four donors. Rarefaction of sorted-subset datasets indicated incomplete sequencing despite the large sequencing depth. The genetic and exposure-history diversity represented was limited by the small number of donors. Clonotypes shared by all four sorted-subset donors showed higher generation probabilities than non-shared clonotypes. Larger estimated clonotype richness was generally found for naive subsets than for memory subsets. Based on pairwise subsampling, the degree of clonotype sharing among donors was expected to be affected by sequencing depth.

The V and J ends are trimmed by 2 bases and 0 bases, leaving 7 bases between them. CDR1 and CDR2, looked up from the germline V gene, are SGHTA and FQGNSA. The CDR3 holds 14 amino acids from the cysteine to the phenylalanine. CDR3 DNA only is kept here, 42 bases in frame from base 1. The donors were healthy, HIV-negative adults with no recently reported acute infections or vaccinations. Only Caucasian adults living in Nashville, Tennessee, USA were represented among the donors. CD4+ T cells were enriched through magnetic negative selection, after which naive cells were positively selected on CD45RA and the remaining negative fraction served as the memory subset. Blood was collected by leukapheresis, and PBMCs were isolated by Ficoll-Histopaque density gradient centrifugation and then cryopreserved in liquid nitrogen vapor phase. Analytical flow cytometry was used to check the purity and quantity of every magnetically sorted T cell population. From each sorted fraction, genomic DNA was isolated and quantified by UV absorbance on a Nanodrop 2000c.

Using the deep immunoSEQ assay, multiplex PCR amplified TCR CDR3 regions from genomic DNA. Genomic DNA extracted from each cell subset was distributed evenly over all wells of several immunoSEQ 96-well plates, and each plate served as one replicate. For sorted subsets, approximately 210 ng genomic DNA, equal to tens of thousands of T cell genomes, was loaded into each replicate PCR. The purified libraries were quantified using a Qubit 3.0 fluorometer, sized with a Bioanalyzer 2100, and then quantified again using the KAPA Library Quantification kit. A separate single-read 150-cycle Illumina NextSeq 550 flow cell was used to sequence each immunoSEQ 96-well plate. As for the authors' bioinformatics: Because only junctional sequences without quality scores were contained in the immunoSEQ output, filtering matching that applied to full-length reads could not be performed. Sequences were annotated with PyIR, a Python wrapper for IgBLAST v1.9, and V/J genes and CDR3 were assigned using IMGT germline references. Reads with weak V/J assignments (E-value above 1e-6), missing CDR3, stop codons, out-of-frame junctions, or ambiguous translated residues were removed. V3J clonotypes were defined as sequences sharing the same inferred V gene, J gene, and CDR3 amino acid sequence. To compute the percentage overlap between repertoires, the number of shared unique clonotypes was divided by the size of the smaller repertoire. Richness of each repertoire was evaluated using RTK rarefaction, the Chao1 estimator, and Recon v2.1 estimates of unobserved clonotypes. Generation probabilities for all TCRbeta clonotypes obtained by the gDNA method from a few donors were computed using OLGA. This immuneACCESS table, as held by TCRdb, lists in-frame sequences with V and J called but not all clones. Of the missing ones, under half trace to an unresolved V gene in checked studies; the others have no known cause. For V, J and clone size, that table is used; D and trimming come from the DNA. This sample holds under 2.5 million clones; 85% to 95% were observed only once. 0.3% to 0.4% of the sample is held by the ten biggest clonotypes.

About this clone itself: What this receptor recognizes is not known. It has no much larger one-base neighbor in the sample; base qualities were not kept.

The clonotype originates from a man aged 18 to 29 in good health. Some clones in this sample may be carry-over from other donors' samples. The chain is assembled from TRBV7-2 and TRBJ1-1, and TRBD1 may be the D gene, going by 5 matching bases. Sequenced sample: naive CD4+ T cells from PBMCs. This sample's cell subset or site label indicates: CD45RA+ positively selected. The DNA sequence is as follows: TGTGCCAGCAGCTTACGACAGCTGAACACTGAAGCTTTCTTT. The translation is CASSLRQLNTEAFF.